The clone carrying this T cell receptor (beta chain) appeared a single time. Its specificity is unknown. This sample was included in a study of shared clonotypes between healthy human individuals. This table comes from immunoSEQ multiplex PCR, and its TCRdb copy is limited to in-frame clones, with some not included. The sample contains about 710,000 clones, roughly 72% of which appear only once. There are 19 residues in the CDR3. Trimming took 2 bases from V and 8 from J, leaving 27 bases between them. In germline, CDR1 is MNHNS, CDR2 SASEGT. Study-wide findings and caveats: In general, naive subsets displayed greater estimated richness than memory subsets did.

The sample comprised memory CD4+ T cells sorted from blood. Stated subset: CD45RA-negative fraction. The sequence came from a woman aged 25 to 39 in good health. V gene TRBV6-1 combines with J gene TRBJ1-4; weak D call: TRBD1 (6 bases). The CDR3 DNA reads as TGTGCCAGCAGTGAATTGCTTGTAGGGACAACGCCTCGGAACGAAAAACTGTTTTTT. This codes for CASSELLVGTTPRNEKLFF.